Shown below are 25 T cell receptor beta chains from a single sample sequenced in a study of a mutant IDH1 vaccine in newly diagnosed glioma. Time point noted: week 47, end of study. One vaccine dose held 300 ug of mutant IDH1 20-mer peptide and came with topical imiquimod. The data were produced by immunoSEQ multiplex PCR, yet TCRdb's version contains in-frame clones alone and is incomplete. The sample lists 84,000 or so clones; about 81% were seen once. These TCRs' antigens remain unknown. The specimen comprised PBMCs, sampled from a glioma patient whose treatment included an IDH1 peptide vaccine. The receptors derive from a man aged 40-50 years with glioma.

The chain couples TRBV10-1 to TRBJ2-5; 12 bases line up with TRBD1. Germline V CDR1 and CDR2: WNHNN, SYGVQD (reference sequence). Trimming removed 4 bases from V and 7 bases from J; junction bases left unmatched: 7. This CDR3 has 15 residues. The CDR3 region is CASSAGTGGEATQYF. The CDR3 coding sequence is TGCGCCAGCAGTGCTGGGACAGGGGGCGAGGCGACCCAGTACTTC.

The CDR3 loop is CASTAAAGGQETQYF. As DNA, the CDR3 is TGTGCCAGCACTGCGGCAGCGGGGGGGCAGGAGACCCAGTACTTC. The chain couples TRBV2 to TRBJ2-5; 10 nucleotides agree with TRBD2. V trimming: 7 bases; J trimming: 5 bases; junction bases outside the gene matches: 10. Germline assignment: CDR1 SNHLY and CDR2 FYNNEI. The CDR3 is 15 residues long.

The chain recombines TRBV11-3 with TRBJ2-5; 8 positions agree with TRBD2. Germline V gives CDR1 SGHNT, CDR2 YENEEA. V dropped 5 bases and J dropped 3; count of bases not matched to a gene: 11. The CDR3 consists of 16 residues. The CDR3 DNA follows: TGTGCCAGCAGCCCCGGGAGCGGGGGCCATGAAGAGACCCAGTACTTC. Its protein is CASSPGSGGHEETQYF.

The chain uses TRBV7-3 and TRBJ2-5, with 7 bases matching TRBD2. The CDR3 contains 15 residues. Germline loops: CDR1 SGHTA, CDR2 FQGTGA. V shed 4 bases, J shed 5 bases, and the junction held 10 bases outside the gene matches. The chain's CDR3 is CASSSQGGRMETQYF. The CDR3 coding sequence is TGTGCCAGCAGCTCACAAGGCGGGAGAATGGAGACCCAGTACTTC.

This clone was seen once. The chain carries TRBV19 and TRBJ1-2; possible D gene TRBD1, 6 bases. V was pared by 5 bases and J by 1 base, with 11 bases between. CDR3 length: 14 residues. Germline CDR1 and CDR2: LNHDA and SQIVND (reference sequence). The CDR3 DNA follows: TGTGCCAGTAGTTTACAGGGAGGTAACTATGGCTACACCTTC. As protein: CASSLQGGNYGYTF.

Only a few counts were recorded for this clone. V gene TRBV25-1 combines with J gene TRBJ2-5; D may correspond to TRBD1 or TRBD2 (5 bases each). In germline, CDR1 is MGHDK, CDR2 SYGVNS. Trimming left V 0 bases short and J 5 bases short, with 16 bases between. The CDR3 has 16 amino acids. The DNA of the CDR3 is TGTGCCAGCAGTGAATATGGGCTGACCTGGGGGGAGACCCAGTACTTC. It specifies CASSEYGLTWGETQYF.

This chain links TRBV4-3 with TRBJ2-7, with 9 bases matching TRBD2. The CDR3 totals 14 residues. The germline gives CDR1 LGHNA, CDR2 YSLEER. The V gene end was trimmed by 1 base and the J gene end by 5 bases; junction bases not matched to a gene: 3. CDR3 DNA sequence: TGCGCCAGCAGCCAAGGATTAGCGGGAGACGAGCAGTACTTC. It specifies CASSQGLAGDEQYF.

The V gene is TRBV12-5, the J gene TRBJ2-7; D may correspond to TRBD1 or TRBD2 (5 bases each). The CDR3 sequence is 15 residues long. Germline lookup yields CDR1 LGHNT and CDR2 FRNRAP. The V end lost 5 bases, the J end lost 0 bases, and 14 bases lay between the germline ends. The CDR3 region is CASGQGTGSSYEQYF. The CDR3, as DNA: TGTGCTAGTGGTCAAGGGACGGGGAGCTCCTACGAGCAGTACTTC.

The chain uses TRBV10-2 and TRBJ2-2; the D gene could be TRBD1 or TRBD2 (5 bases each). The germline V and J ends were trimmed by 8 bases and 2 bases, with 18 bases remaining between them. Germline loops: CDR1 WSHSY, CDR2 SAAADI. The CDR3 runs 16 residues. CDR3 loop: CASHGQGAVNTGELFF. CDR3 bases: TGCGCCAGCCATGGTCAGGGAGCGGTCAACACCGGGGAGCTGTTTTTT.

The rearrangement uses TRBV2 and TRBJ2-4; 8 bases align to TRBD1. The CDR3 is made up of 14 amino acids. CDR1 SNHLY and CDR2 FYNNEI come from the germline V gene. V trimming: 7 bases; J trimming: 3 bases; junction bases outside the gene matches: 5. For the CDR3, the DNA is TGTGCCAGCACCCCCGGGACAGGCAAAAACATTCAGTACTTC. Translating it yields CASTPGTGKNIQYF. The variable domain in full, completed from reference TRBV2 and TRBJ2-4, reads EPEVTQTPSHQVTQMGQEVILRCVPISNHLYFYWYRQILGQKVEFLVSFYNNEISEKSEIFDDQFSVERPDGSNFTLKIRSTKLEDSAMYFCASTPGTGKNIQYFGAGTRLSVL.

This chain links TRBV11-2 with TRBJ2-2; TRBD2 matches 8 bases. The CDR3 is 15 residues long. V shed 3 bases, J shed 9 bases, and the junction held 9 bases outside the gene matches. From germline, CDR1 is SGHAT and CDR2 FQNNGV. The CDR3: CASSFDRGGIRELFF. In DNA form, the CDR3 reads TGTGCCAGCAGCTTTGACCGGGGGGGCATCCGGGAGCTGTTTTTT.

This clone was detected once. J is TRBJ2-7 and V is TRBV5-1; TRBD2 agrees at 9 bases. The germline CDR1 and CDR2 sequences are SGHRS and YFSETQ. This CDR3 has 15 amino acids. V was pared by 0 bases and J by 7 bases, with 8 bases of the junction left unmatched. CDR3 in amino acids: CASSLASGVSREQYF. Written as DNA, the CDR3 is TGCGCCAGCAGCTTGGCTAGCGGGGTGAGTCGGGAGCAGTACTTC.

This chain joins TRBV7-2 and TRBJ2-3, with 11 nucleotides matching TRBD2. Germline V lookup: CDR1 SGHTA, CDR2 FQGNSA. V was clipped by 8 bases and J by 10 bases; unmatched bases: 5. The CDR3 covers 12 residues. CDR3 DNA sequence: TGTGCCAGCGCTAGCGGGGGGTTCTCGCAGTATTTT. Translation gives CASASGGFSQYF. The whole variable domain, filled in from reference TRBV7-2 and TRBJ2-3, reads GAGVSQSPSNKVTEKGKDVELRCDPISGHTALYWYRQSLGQGLEFLIYFQGNSAPDKSGLPSDRFSAERTGGSVSTLTIQRTQQEDSAVYLCASASGGFSQYFGPGTRLTVL.

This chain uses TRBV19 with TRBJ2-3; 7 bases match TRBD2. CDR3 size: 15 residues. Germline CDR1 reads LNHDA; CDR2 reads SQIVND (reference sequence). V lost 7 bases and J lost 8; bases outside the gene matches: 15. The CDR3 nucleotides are TGTGCCAGTAAAGACGGGACTATCATCGGTGGTACGCAGTATTTT. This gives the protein CASKDGTIIGGTQYF.

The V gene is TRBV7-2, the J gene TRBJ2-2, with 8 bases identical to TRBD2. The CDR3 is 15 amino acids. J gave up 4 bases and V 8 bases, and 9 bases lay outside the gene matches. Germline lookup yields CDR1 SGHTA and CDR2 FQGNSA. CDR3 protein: CASVRGGSSTGELFF. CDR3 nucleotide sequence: TGTGCCAGCGTCCGGGGGGGATCGAGCACCGGGGAGCTGTTTTTT.

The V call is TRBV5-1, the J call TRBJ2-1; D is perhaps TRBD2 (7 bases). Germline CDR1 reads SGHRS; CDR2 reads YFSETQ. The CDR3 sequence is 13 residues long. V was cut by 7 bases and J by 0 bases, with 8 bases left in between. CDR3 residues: CASAGASYNEQFF. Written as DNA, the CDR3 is TGCGCCAGCGCGGGGGCCTCCTACAATGAGCAGTTCTTC.

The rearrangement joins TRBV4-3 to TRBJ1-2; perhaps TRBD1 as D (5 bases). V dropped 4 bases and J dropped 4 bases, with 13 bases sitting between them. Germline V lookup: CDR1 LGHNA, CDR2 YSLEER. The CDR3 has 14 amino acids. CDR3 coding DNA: TGCGCCAGCAGCCGGGGGGACCATCTCTATGGCTACACCTTC. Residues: CASSRGDHLYGYTF.

The CDR3 loop reads CASRPQGGNQPQHF. The DNA for the CDR3 is TGTGCCAGCAGACCCCAGGGTGGGAATCAGCCCCAGCATTTT. This chain uses TRBV6-1 with TRBJ1-5; a weak D match, TRBD1 (5 bases). The CDR3 consists of 14 residues. V was cut by 6 bases and J by 4 bases, with 13 bases left in between. CDR1 is MNHNS, CDR2 SASEGT, per germline.

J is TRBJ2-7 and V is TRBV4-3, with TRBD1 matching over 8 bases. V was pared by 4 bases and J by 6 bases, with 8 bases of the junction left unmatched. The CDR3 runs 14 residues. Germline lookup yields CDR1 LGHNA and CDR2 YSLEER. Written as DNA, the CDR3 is TGCGCCAGCAGCCCAGGACAGGGACGAAGCGAGCAGTACTTC. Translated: CASSPGQGRSEQYF.

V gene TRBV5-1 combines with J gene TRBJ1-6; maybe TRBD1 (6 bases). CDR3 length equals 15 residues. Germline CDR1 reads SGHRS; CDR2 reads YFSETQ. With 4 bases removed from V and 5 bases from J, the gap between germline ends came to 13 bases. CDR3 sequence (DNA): TGCGCCAGCAGCGGAGGGGGTTTCGATAATTCACCCCTCCACTTT. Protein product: CASSGGGFDNSPLHF. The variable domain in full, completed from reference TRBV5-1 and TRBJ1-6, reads KAGVTQTPRYLIKTRGQQVTLSCSPISGHRSVSWYQQTPGQGLQFLFEYFSETQRNKGNFPGRFSGRQFSNSRSEMNVSTLELGDSALYLCASSGGGFDNSPLHFGNGTRLTVT.

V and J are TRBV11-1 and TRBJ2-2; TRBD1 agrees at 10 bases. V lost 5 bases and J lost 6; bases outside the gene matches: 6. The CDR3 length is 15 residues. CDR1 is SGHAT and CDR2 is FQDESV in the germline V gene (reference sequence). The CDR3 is CASSPRQGASGELFF. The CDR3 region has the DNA TGTGCCAGCAGCCCACGACAGGGGGCATCCGGGGAGCTGTTTTTT. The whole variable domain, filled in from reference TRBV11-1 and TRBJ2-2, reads EAEVAQSPRYKITEKSQAVAFWCDPISGHATLYWYRQILGQGPELLVQFQDESVVDDSQLPKDRFSAERLKGVDSTLKIQPAELGDSAMYLCASSPRQGASGELFFGEGSRLTVL.

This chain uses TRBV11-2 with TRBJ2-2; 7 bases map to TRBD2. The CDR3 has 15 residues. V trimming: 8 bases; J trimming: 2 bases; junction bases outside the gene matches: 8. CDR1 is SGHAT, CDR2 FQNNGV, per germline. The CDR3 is CASPSVGLNTGELFF. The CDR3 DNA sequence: TGTGCCAGCCCCTCCGTGGGACTAAACACCGGGGAGCTGTTTTTT.

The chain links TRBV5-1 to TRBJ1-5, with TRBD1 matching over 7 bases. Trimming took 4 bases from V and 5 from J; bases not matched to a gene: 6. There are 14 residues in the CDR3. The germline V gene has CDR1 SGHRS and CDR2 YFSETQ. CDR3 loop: CASSPDRSDQPQHF. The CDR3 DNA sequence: TGCGCCAGCAGCCCGGACAGGAGCGATCAGCCCCAGCATTTT.

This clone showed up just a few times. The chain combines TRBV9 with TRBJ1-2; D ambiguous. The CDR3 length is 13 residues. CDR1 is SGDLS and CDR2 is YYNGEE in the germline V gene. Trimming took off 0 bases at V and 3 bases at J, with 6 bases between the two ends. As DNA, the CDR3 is TGTGCCAGCAGCGTAGGCACAGACTATGGCTACACCTTC. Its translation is CASSVGTDYGYTF.

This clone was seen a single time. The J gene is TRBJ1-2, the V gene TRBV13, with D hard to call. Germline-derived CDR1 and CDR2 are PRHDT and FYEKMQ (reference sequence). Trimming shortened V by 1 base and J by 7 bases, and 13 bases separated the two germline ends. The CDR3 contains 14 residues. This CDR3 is CASSLVGPRGGYTF. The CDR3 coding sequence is TGTGCCAGCAGCTTAGTTGGCCCTCGGGGTGGCTACACCTTC.